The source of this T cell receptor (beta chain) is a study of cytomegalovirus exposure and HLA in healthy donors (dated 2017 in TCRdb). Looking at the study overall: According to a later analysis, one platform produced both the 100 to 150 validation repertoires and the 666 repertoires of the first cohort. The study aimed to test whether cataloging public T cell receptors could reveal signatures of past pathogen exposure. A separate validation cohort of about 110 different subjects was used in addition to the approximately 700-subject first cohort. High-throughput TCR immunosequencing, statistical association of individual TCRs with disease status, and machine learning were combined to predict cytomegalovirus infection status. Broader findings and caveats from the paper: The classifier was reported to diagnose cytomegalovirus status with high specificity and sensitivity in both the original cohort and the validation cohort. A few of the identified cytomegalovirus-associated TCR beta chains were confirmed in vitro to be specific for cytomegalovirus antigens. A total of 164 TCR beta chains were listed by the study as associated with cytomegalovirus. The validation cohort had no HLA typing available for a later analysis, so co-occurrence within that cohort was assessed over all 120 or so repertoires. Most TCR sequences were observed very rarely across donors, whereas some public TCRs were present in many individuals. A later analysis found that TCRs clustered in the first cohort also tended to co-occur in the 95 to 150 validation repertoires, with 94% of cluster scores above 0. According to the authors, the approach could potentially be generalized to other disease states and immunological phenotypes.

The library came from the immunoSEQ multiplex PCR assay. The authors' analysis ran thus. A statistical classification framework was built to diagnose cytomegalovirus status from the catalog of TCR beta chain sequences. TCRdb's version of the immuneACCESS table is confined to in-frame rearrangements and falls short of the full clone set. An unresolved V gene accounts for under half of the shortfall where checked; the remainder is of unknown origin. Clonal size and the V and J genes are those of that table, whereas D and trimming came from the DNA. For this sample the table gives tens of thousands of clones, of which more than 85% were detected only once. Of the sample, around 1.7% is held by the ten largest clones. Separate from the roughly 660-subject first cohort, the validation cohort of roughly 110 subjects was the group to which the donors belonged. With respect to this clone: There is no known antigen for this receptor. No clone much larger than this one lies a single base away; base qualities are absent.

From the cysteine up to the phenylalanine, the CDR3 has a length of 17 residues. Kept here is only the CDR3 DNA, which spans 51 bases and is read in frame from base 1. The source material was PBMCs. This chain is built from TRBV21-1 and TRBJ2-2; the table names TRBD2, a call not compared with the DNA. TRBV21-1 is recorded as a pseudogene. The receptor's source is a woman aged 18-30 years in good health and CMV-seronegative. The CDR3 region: CASSNGLAGGPYGELFF. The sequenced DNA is TGTGCCAGCAGCAACGGACTAGCGGGAGGGCCTTATGGGGAGCTGTTTTTT.